The sequence of this T cell receptor (beta chain) was determined in a study of shared clonotypes between healthy human individuals. At a deep level, the assay was run. Sequencing used immunoSEQ multiplex PCR; TCRdb keeps in-frame clones, though not all of them. In the table there are roughly 1 million clones, about 70% of which are singletons. Study-wide results and caveats: Genetic and exposure-history diversity was limited by the few donors. Clonotype sharing among donors likely depends on sequencing depth.

A remark on this clone: Its antigen is not identified.

Germline CDR1 reads SGHAT; CDR2 reads FQNNGV. The J segment lost 7 bases and the V segment lost 5 bases, leaving 10 bases of the junction unmatched. There are 15 residues in the CDR3. It was into CD45RA+ naive and CD45RA-negative memory subsets that the CD4+ cells were split. Input material: memory CD4+ T cells sorted from blood. Subset here: CD45RA-negative fraction. V is TRBV11-2 and J is TRBJ2-2; TRBD1 aligns across 7 bases. This clonotype was sampled from a man aged 18 to 30 in good health. CDR3 protein: CASSPGTAHFGELFF. In DNA form, the CDR3 reads TGTGCCAGCAGCCCCGGGACAGCGCATTTCGGGGAGCTGTTTTTT.